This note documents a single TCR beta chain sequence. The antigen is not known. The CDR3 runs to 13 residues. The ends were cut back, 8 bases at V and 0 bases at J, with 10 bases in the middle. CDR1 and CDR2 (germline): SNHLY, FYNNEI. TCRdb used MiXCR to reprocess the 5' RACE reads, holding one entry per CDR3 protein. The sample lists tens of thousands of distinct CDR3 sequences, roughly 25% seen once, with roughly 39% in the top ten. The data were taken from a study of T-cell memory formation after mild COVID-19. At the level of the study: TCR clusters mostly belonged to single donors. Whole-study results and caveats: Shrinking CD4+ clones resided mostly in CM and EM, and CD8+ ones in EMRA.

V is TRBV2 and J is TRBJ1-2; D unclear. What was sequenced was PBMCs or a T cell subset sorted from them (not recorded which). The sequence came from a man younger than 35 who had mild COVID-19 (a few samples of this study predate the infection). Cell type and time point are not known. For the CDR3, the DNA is TGTGCCAGCCCCCAGTCGACTAACTATGGCTACACCTTC. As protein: CASPQSTNYGYTF. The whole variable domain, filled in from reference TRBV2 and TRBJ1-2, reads EPEVTQTPSHQVTQMGQEVILRCVPISNHLYFYWYRQILGQKVEFLVSFYNNEISEKSEIFDDQFSVERPDGSNFTLKIRSTKLEDSAMYFCASPQSTNYGYTFGSGTRLTVV.